This T cell receptor (beta chain) was observed in a study of cytomegalovirus exposure and HLA in healthy donors. Trimming cost V 1 base and J 4 bases; bases outside gene matches: 5. CDR3 length equals 15 residues. Germline lookup yields CDR1 LNHDA and CDR2 SQIVND (reference sequence). The PCR ran on 60 Vbeta and 13 Jbeta primers. Libraries were prepared by immunoSEQ multiplex PCR; TCRdb keeps only in-frame clonotypes and omits some of them. The table records 100,000 or so clones, about 70% of them present only once. Study conclusions and caveats: Later on, an analysis found that several of the most significant clusters appeared to be linked to common viral pathogens, which included parvovirus B19. It was reported that TCR beta sequences correctly inferred the HLA-A and HLA-B alleles for most subjects.

Concerning this clone itself: The antigen is not known.

The chain recombines TRBV19 with TRBJ2-7, with 9 bases lining up with TRBD2. Sequences were obtained from PBMCs. The TCR was taken from a woman in her thirties or forties in good health and CMV-seronegative. The CDR3 region is CASSIGGTSSYEQYF. The DNA for the CDR3 is TGTGCCAGTAGTATAGGTGGGACTAGCTCGTACGAGCAGTACTTC. Full variable domain (missing parts from reference TRBV19 and TRBJ2-7): DGGITQSPKYLFRKEGQNVTLSCEQNLNHDAMYWYRQDPGQGLRLIYYSQIVNDFQKGDIAEGYSVSREKKESFPLTVTSAQKNPTAFYLCASSIGGTSSYEQYFGPGTRLTVT.